These 2 T cell receptor beta chains originate from one sample sequenced in a study of blood T cell repertoires in COVID-19 (dated by TCRdb to 2019 to 2021). The library was produced with the immunoSEQ multiplex PCR assay. TCRdb provides this immuneACCESS table in a form limited to in-frame rearrangements. Some clones are lacking; in checked studies, under half of them reflect an unresolved V gene, and why the rest are absent is not known. The sample table lists a few hundred thousand clones, 85% to 90% of them with a count of one. Of the sample, 1.7% falls within the top ten clones. The sample taken for sequencing was PBMCs or T cells enriched from blood (not recorded which). The receptor source for this set is a woman between 25 and 40 years old who had recovered from COVID-19.

The V call is TRBV10-2, the J call TRBJ2-7; 7 bases agree with TRBD2. The CDR3 consists of 14 residues. Germline V CDR1 and CDR2: WSHSY, SAAADI. CDR3 sequence reads: CATRRGWSSYEQYF. The CDR3, as DNA: TGCGCTACGCGGCGGGGGTGGAGCTCCTACGAGCAGTACTTC.

The genes are TRBV7-9 and TRBJ2-7, with 7 bases that match TRBD1. The CDR3 sequence is 16 residues long. Trimming removed 5 bases from V and 0 bases from J; junction bases left unmatched: 10. Germline V gene lookup returns CDR1 SEHNR and CDR2 FQNEAQ (reference sequence). The CDR3 loop is CASSPTWTGSSYEQYF. CDR3 DNA: TGTGCCAGCAGCCCTACCTGGACAGGTAGCTCCTACGAGCAGTACTTC.